This T cell receptor beta chain is from a study of T cells in Graves' hyperthyroidism and ophthalmopathy. Whole-study findings and limits: Also found in blood were most expanded thyroid clonotypes above 0.001. By a 13 V-J model, ophthalmopathy was set apart from stable hyperthyroidism.

On this clonotype itself: Its antigen is currently unknown.

The CDR3 loop spans 17 amino acids. Germline CDR1 is LNHDA and CDR2 is SQIVND (reference sequence). V was pared by 3 bases and J by 8 bases, with 13 bases of the junction left unmatched. Uncontrolled infection, other autoimmune disease, pregnancy or lactation led to exclusion. The investigators amplified TCR beta CDR3 regions from RNA transcripts. HTBI primers were used for first-round RT-PCR of the TCR CDR3. TCRdb re-analysed the multiplex PCR reads in MiXCR, keeping a single row per CDR3 protein. The table includes approximately 400,000 distinct CDR3 sequences, more than 20% detected once. Sequencing used blood. The TCR comes from a man between 45 and 60 years old with Graves' hyperthyroidism. The chain uses TRBV19 and TRBJ2-1, with 10 bases that match TRBD2. CDR3 sequence: CASSIPLGAGGNDEQFF. Written as DNA, the CDR3 is TGTGCCAGTAGTATCCCCCTAGGAGCGGGAGGGAACGATGAGCAGTTCTTC.